Ten or more counts support the clone carrying this T cell receptor beta chain. Its antigen is not known. TCRdb itself ran the 5' RACE reads through MiXCR, one entry per CDR3 protein. The sample includes about 890,000 distinct CDR3 sequences, roughly an eighth of them seen just once. V lost 1 base and J 3 bases, leaving 1 base between the germline ends. This CDR3 has 12 amino acids. CDR1 LGHDT and CDR2 YNNKEL come from the germline V gene (reference sequence). These data come from a study of identical twins. Study-wide results and caveats: Twin pairs' shared out-of-frame alpha sequences were enriched in low generation probability.

In addition, the sample was reused for a study of yellow fever vaccine responses in identical twins.

The TCR sequence derives from a woman between 18 and 30 years old in good health. The chain is built from TRBV3-1 and TRBJ2-1; D ambiguous. The sequenced sample was PBMCs. The CDR3 nucleotides read TGTGCCAGCAGCCAAGTCTACAATGAGCAGTTCTTC. It is translated as CASSQVYNEQFF.